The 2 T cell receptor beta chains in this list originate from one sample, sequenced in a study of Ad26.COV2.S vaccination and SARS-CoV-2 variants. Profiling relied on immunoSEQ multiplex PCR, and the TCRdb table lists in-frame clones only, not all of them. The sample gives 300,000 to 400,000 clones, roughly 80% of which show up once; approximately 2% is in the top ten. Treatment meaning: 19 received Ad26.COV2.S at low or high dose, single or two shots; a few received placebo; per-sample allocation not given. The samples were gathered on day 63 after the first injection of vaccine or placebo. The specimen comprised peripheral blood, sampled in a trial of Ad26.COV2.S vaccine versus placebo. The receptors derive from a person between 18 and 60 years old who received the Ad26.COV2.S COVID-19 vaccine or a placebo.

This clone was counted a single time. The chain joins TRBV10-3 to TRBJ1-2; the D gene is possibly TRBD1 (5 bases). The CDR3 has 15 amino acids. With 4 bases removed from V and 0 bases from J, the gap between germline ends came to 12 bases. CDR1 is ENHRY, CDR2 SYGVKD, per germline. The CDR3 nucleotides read TGTGCCATCAGTGGCCAGGGTCGAGCTAACTATGGCTACACCTTC. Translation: CAISGQGRANYGYTF.

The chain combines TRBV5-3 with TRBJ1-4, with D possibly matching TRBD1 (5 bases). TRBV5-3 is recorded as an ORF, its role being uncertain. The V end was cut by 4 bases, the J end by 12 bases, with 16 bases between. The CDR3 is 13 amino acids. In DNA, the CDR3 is TGTGCCAGAAGCCTAAATAGGGGTGAGGAACTGTTTTTT. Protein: CARSLNRGEELFF.